This paragraph reports one T cell receptor (beta chain). The data belong to a study of shared clonotypes between healthy human individuals. Measured with immunoSEQ multiplex PCR; TCRdb has only the in-frame clones, and not every one. The sample comprises more than 2 million clones, roughly 96% of which are singletons, and approximately 0.13% rests with the top ten. This CDR3 spans 13 amino acids. The V gene's germline CDR1 is MNHEY and CDR2 SMNVEV (reference sequence). Trimming pared 6 bases from V and 4 bases from J, leaving 12 bases between. Material for sequencing was naive CD4+ T cells sorted from blood. Subset described: CD45RA+ positively selected. The receptor was isolated from a man between 18 and 35 years old in good health. This sequence joins TRBV27 and TRBJ2-5; no clear D gene. The CDR3 coding sequence is TGTGCCAGCAGGCGGCCCTGGGCAGAGACCCAGTACTTC. Amino acid sequence: CASRRPWAETQYF.